This T cell receptor delta chain was sequenced in a study of Vδ1+ human thymocytes. General study findings and limits: Despite high sort purity, about a fifth of thymic T cell receptor delta sequences were Vdelta2. Highly polyclonal TRG and TRD repertoires with Gaussian CDR3 length distributions appeared in thymus.

CDR1 is TSWWSYY and CDR2 is QGS in the germline V gene. The CDR3 is made up of 15 amino acids. Trimming took off 2 bases at V and 0 bases at J, with 10 bases between the two ends. The template was reverse-transcribed extracted RNA. Multiplex PCR used pooled V-gene forward primers and a constant-region reverse primer to amplify CDR3s. TCRdb re-called the multiplex PCR reads with CATT. The sample lists under 25,000 delta-chain clones; less than 30% were seen once. This clone has a handful of counts. Antigen specificity is unknown. The receptor was isolated from a boy in the first two years of life who had congenital heart surgery. The V call is TRDV1, the J call TRDJ1; D not certain. What was sequenced was Vdelta1+ gamma-delta thymocytes from the thymus. Subset noted: FACS-sorted CD3+ TCRalphabeta- TCRVdelta1+ TCRVdelta2- thymocytes. CDR3 nucleotide sequence: TGTGCTCTTGGGGAAGGTCCTCATTACACCGATAAACTCATCTTT. Protein product: CALGEGPHYTDKLIF.